This TCR beta chain stems from a study of cytomegalovirus exposure and HLA in healthy donors (dated by TCRdb to 2016 to 2017). Some background on the complete study: According to an earlier analysis of several hundred of the donors, 150 million to 200 million T cells yielded roughly 110 million unique TCR beta sequences and roughly 280 Gb of sequence data. An early release that covered around 590 HLA-typed donors contained approximately 300 gigabases of sequencing data and 80 million or so unique TCR sequences. Among the roughly 370 genotyped donors, more than 70% belonged to the genetic ancestry cluster associated with self-reported Caucasian donors. The aim of the study was to test whether cataloging public T cell receptors could identify signatures of past pathogen exposure. The T cell repertoires of under 700 subjects were profiled by immunosequencing and related to cytomegalovirus serostatus. Along with the roughly 610-subject first cohort, a separate validation cohort of over a hundred different subjects was used. High-throughput TCR immunosequencing, statistical association of individual TCRs with disease status, and machine learning were combined to predict cytomegalovirus infection status. A later analysis re-analyzed previously published TCR beta repertoires from roughly 690 donors and added high-resolution HLA genotyping to study TCR occurrence patterns. In the later analysis, no new phenotypic data were used to find candidate immune exposures; instead, reliance was placed on TCR beta sequences and their occurrence across donors. To decide whether each TCR beta V gene segment behaved as functional or pseudogenic, an earlier analysis of approximately 600 of the donors relied on high-throughput TCR beta sequencing. Alongside the repertoire data, information on donor age, sex, ethnicity and CMV serostatus was compiled. In a later genetic analysis, genome-wide SNP genotypes for about 65% of the roughly 700 donors were used, and that subset was treated as a discovery cohort. Every discovery cohort repertoire had been produced on one sequencing platform. HLA typing included class I and class II loci at four-digit resolution. The number of donors typed differed by locus, with about 629-630 for A, B, C, DRB1 and DQB1, roughly 520 for DQA1, approximately 570 for DPA1, and some 440 for DPB1. Several DR-DQ haplotypes were handled as single units for association and clustering because linkage in the cohort was strong. Among 300 to 450 genotyped donors of the cohort, an average of about 240,000 unique TCR beta nucleotide sequences were sequenced per donor, roughly a sixth of them non-productive. Study-wide conclusions, independent of this receptor: Linkage disequilibrium might explain the correlated functional status among segregating V segments, but an unknown experimental factor could not be excluded. V-gene and J-gene trimming of TCR beta chains was associated with a missense DCLRE1C variant in a later genetic analysis, and the association was replicated in an independent cohort. According to the authors, the approach could potentially be generalized to other disease states and immunological phenotypes. A further reported finding was that TCR beta sequences accurately predicted the HLA-A and HLA-B alleles for most subjects in the first cohort. HLA typing was unavailable for some donors at each locus, so association tests used only the typed subset. Broadly in line with IMGT annotations, most TCR beta V segments showed up in productive rearrangements about 90% or about 30% of the time in an earlier analysis of 450 to 750 of the donors. In this cohort, only TCR beta chains were sequenced, and detectable features were limited by the absence of alpha or paired-chain data. Compared with the approximately 700-donor mean, donors in an Asian-associated ancestry cluster had fewer N-insertions in productive TCRs, according to a later genetic analysis. The sequencing pipeline was judged likely to have produced a cluster of highly shared sequence variants as a technical artifact. The earlier analysis of 450 to 700 of the donors excluded roughly 17 rarely observed V segments, including chromosome 9 orphons, because counts were too low. Some IMGT-functional V segments, including TRBV6-2 and TRBV6-3, could not be told apart with the 87-base-pair reads, so those segments were excluded. In a later analysis, HLA-associated TCR beta chains showed more clonal expansion and lower generation probabilities than non-associated chains that were equally common. In a later analysis, several top co-occurrence clusters were reported to appear linked to parvovirus B19, influenza, CMV and Epstein-Barr virus. A later analysis found that TCR association rates varied across HLA loci, with DRB1 alleles showing the most associated TCRs and HLA-C alleles the fewest. In vitro tests confirmed that a few of the cytomegalovirus-associated TCR beta chains recognize cytomegalovirus antigens. Most TCR sequences were seen in very few donors, while some public TCRs were found in many individuals. A total of roughly 160 TCR beta chains were listed by the study as associated with cytomegalovirus. According to a later analysis, most CMV-associated TCR beta chains appeared to be HLA-restricted, and the HLA associations seemed to be driven largely by CMV exposure. In both the original and validation cohorts, the classifier was reported to diagnose cytomegalovirus status with high specificity and sensitivity. Immune exposure information for the cohort was limited to CMV serostatus. The presence/absence analyses assumed that sequencing depth was roughly uniform across donors, and that assumption may not be true. When HLA alleles, especially DR and DQ, strongly co-occurred, attributing TCR associations to individual alleles was difficult. A later analysis associated about 16,000 TCR beta sequences with specific HLA alleles at a false discovery rate of 0.05.

CDR3 length: 14 amino acids, cysteine to phenylalanine. Only the CDR3 DNA stays, 42 bases, in frame from base 1. Trimming leaves V shorter by 4 bases and J shorter by 9 bases, with the junction holding 4 bases beyond the gene matches. The cohort was made up of approximately 670 healthy bone marrow donors. At the time of sampling, every cohort member was nominally healthy, though immune exposures that went unrecorded were likely present. Of the 550 to 750 cohort members, approximately 300 had positive CMV serostatus and fewer than 400 had negative CMV serostatus, and CMV serostatus was not recorded for the donor. Each donor provided a peripheral blood sample, and peripheral blood mononuclear cells were used for TCR beta sequencing. Genomic DNA extraction from the blood cell samples was performed with the Qiagen DNeasy Blood Extraction Kit. The method was the immunoSEQ multiplex PCR assay. A mixture of 60 forward primers for TCR Vbeta segments and 13 reverse primers for TCR Jbeta segments was used in the multiplex PCR. The CDR3 region of rearranged TCR beta genes was amplified from genomic DNA with a multiplex PCR assay. Amplified TCR beta libraries were sequenced as 87-base-pair reads on the Illumina HiSeq System. In the paper's pipeline: Across the 700 or so repertoires, a later analysis counted some 81 million unique TCR beta chains, some 11 million of which were shared by at least two donors. To remove PCR and sequencing errors, raw reads were error-corrected and collapsed into unique sequences using a nearest-neighbor algorithm that merged closely related sequences. V, D and J gene segments were assigned by aligning CDR3 sequences to IMGT reference sequences. For a sequence to be retained, a match of at least six nucleotides was required to both a V gene segment and a J gene segment. Rearrangements were classified as productive when the CDR3 lacked stop codons and remained in frame with V and J, and all other rearrangements were classified as non-productive. Following IMGT convention, CDR3 was defined as the stretch from the second conserved V-encoded cysteine up to the conserved J-encoded phenylalanine. In an earlier analysis of more than 550 of the donors, sequences lacking an unambiguous match to a single V gene segment were excluded. In an earlier analysis of more than 500 of the donors, a V segment was called functional when productive rearrangements were above 56.7%, and segregating when the standard deviation between donors exceeded 5%. A statistical classification framework was developed to diagnose cytomegalovirus status using the catalog of TCR beta chain sequences. V and J gene assignment, in a later analysis, came from comparing TCR nucleotide sequences with IMGT/GENE-DB human TR gene sequences. The TCRdist pipeline was used in a later analysis to assign CDR3 sequences and most-parsimonious VDJ recombination scenarios. In a later analysis, each TCR beta chain was defined by its CDR3 amino acid sequence together with its V-gene family, and reads without a unique V-gene family were excluded. In a later analysis, 500 to 700 highly shared, low-generation-probability nucleotide sequences were removed to address suspected cross-contamination and a sequencing artifact. For each public chain, a later analysis derived a clonal expansion index from normalized ranks of inferred template counts within each repertoire. In a later analysis, generation probabilities were computed with a VDJ recombination model fitted to out-of-frame rearrangements, and the resulting probabilities were checked against IGoR. In a later analysis, hypergeometric tests were used to score TCR-TCR, TCR-HLA and TCR-CMV co-occurrence, with a repertoire-size bias correction applied to TCR pairs. In a later analysis, false discovery rates were estimated by permuting HLA or CMV assignments 20 times. In a later analysis, co-occurring TCRs were grouped using DBSCAN, with TCRdist sequence similarity added in when clustering inside HLA-allele-positive subsets. Co-occurrence clustering excluded repertoires with fewer than 30,000 or more than 120,000 public chains, plus five with anomalous nucleotide sharing. Not all clones reach the TCRdb copy of this immuneACCESS table, which keeps in-frame sequences only. Checked studies attribute under half of the gap to unresolved V genes and leave the rest unexplained. V and J calls and clone size are given by that table; D and trimming were obtained from the DNA. The sample table contains some 130,000 clones; only one count was recorded for approximately 60% of them. The ten largest clones take up under 2% of the sample.

Comments on this clone: Its target antigen remains unknown. No much larger clone is present one base from it, and per-base qualities are unavailable.

Sequenced: PBMCs. Rearrangement joined TRBV23-1 to TRBJ2-1; 12 central nucleotides agree with TRBD2. TRBV23-1 is flagged as an ORF with uncertain function. The source of this sequence is a human donor in good health. The CDR3 protein: CASSRTSGIVEQFF. The DNA is as follows: TGCGCCAGCAGTCGGACTAGCGGGATAGTTGAGCAGTTCTTC.